This T cell receptor (beta chain) originates from a study of OX40 agonist ivuxolimab in advanced cancers. Study information: Head and neck, renal cell, melanoma or hepatocellular carcinoma were the cancers that dose-escalation patients had.

At cycle 4 day 1, cycle 7 day 1, and baseline, blood was sampled. General study findings and limits: At 0.1 to 3.0 mg/kg, clonal expansion of CD4+ and CD8+ blood T cells had occurred by week 6.

Profiled with immunoSEQ multiplex PCR; TCRdb holds only in-frame clones, not every one. This repertoire shows roughly 60,000 clones, more than 75% found once; its top ten account for 0.85% to 1.4%. The CDR3 has 16 residues. CDR1 and CDR2 (germline): MDHEN, SYDVKM. J gave up 0 bases and V 3 bases, and 8 bases lay outside the gene matches. This clone appeared a single time. Its specificity is not known. The J gene is TRBJ2-7, the V gene TRBV28; 7 bases line up with TRBD2. The sample was CD4+ or CD8+ T cells sorted from blood, taken in a trial of the OX40 agonist ivuxolimab. The clonotype originates from an adult with an advanced solid tumor such as melanoma, head and neck, liver or kidney cancer. CDR3: CASSFALAALSYEQYF. CDR3 nucleotide sequence: TGTGCCAGCAGTTTCGCTCTAGCGGCTCTCTCCTACGAGCAGTACTTC.